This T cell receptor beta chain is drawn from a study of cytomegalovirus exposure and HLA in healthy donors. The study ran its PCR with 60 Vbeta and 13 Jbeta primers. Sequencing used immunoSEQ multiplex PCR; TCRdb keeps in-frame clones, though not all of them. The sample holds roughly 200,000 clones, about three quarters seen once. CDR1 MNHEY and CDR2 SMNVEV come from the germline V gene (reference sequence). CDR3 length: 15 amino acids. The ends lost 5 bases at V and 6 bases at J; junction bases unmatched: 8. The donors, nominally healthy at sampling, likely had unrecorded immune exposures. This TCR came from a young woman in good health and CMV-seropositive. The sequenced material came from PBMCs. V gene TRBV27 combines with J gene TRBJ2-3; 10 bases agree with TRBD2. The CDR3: CASSGPPSGSDTQYF. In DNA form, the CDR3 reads TGTGCCAGCAGTGGGCCGCCTAGCGGGAGTGATACGCAGTATTTT.